These 20 T cell receptor beta chains were all obtained from the same sample, sequenced in a study of blood T cell repertoires in COVID-19. Assay used: immunoSEQ multiplex PCR; TCRdb lists only in-frame clones, some missing. The sample carries about 170,000 clones, about 80% recorded once. The specimen sequenced was peripheral blood. Receptors were obtained from a woman between 40 and 55 years old with COVID-19, enrolled during active disease.

The chain uses TRBV6-1 and TRBJ1-5; perhaps TRBD1 as D (6 bases). This CDR3 spans 15 amino acids. V gave up 6 bases and J gave up 0 bases, with 12 bases separating them. The germline V gene encodes CDR1 MNHNS and CDR2 SASEGT. The CDR3 sequence is CASRGPTGSNQPQHF. CDR3 DNA sequence: TGTGCCAGCAGGGGGCCGACAGGTAGCAATCAGCCCCAGCATTTT.

The chain combines TRBV27 with TRBJ1-2; D not certain. The germline CDR1 and CDR2 sequences are MNHEY and SMNVEV (reference sequence). Deletions cut 8 bases from V and 0 bases from J, with 10 bases between. This CDR3 has 13 amino acids. For the CDR3, the DNA is TGTGCCAGCGCCGCAGTCCCTAACTATGGCTACACCTTC. The encoded protein is CASAAVPNYGYTF.

The chain joins TRBV28 to TRBJ1-3, with D uncertain. The CDR3 is 12 residues long. Trimming pared 10 bases from V and 3 bases from J, leaving 10 bases between. Germline loops: CDR1 MDHEN, CDR2 SYDVKM. The CDR3: CATGWRGNTIYF. The CDR3 DNA is TGTGCCACCGGGTGGCGTGGAAACACCATATATTTT.

Notes on this clone: The sample contains more than one DNA sequence encoding this CDR3. The genes are TRBV7-2 and TRBJ2-5; D not resolved. This CDR3 is 14 amino acids long. Germline-derived CDR1 and CDR2 are SGHTA and FQGNSA. V lost 1 base and J 1 base, leaving 7 bases between the germline ends. CDR3 nucleotide sequence: TGTGCCAGCAGCTTAGGGCGGAGCCAAGAGACCCAGTACTTC. Translating it yields CASSLGRSQETQYF.

This clone was seen only once. This chain joins TRBV2 and TRBJ2-3; TRBD2 matches 10 bases. CDR3 length: 17 amino acids. The V segment lost 1 base and the J segment 3 bases; nucleotides outside the gene matches: 7. CDR1 SNHLY and CDR2 FYNNEI come from the germline V gene. The CDR3 DNA sequence: TGTGCCAGCAGTGAAGAGCGAGCGGGGGGGCCAACAGATACGCAGTATTTT. The encoded protein is CASSEERAGGPTDTQYF.

The V gene is TRBV12-3 or TRBV12-4, the J gene TRBJ1-1; TRBD1 agrees at 7 bases. The ends lost 6 bases at V and 4 bases at J; junction bases unmatched: 5. This CDR3 has 13 residues. This CDR3 is CASRTQGITEAFF. Written as DNA, the CDR3 is TGTGCCAGCAGAACACAGGGGATCACTGAAGCTTTCTTT.

V is TRBV19 and J is TRBJ2-4; D uncertain. The length of the CDR3 is 14 residues. Germline lookup yields CDR1 LNHDA and CDR2 SQIVND (reference sequence). V lost 5 bases, J lost 2 bases, and 10 bases lay in between. CDR3 sequence reads: CASSQTLSKNIQYF. CDR3 DNA: TGTGCCAGTAGTCAGACACTCTCCAAAAACATTCAGTACTTC.

This clone has only a few counts. This chain connects TRBV6-4 to TRBJ2-3, with D perhaps matching TRBD2 (5 bases). Trimming took off 5 bases at V and 2 bases at J, with 14 bases between the two ends. CDR3 length: 15 residues. Germline V CDR1 and CDR2: MRHNA, SNTAGT. The CDR3 loop reads CASSLSQLDTDTQYF. The CDR3 coding sequence is TGTGCCAGCAGTCTTTCTCAACTAGACACAGATACGCAGTATTTT.

This clone was counted only a few times. The chain couples TRBV15 to TRBJ1-1; D ambiguous. This CDR3 region has 12 residues. Trimming took 0 bases from V and 11 from J, leaving 10 bases between them. The germline V gene has CDR1 LNHNV and CDR2 YYDKDF (reference sequence). CDR3 loop: CATSRDFVGAFF. CDR3 bases: TGTGCCACCAGCAGAGATTTTGTGGGCGCTTTCTTT.

V is TRBV4-2 and J is TRBJ1-4; D is possibly TRBD1 (5 bases). The germline CDR1 and CDR2 sequences are LGHNA and YNFKEQ. CDR3 length: 17 residues. Trimming left V 0 bases short and J 6 bases short, with 17 bases between. The CDR3 nucleotides are TGTGCCAGCAGCCAAGACCCCCCGGGGGGAGGGGATGAAAAACTGTTTTTT. It is translated as CASSQDPPGGGDEKLFF.

This chain uses TRBV10-3 with TRBJ2-1; 11 nucleotides agree with TRBD2. The CDR3 covers 15 residues. Germline trimming cut 6 bases from V and 9 bases from J; bases unmatched to any gene: 10. Germline CDR1 ENHRY, CDR2 SYGVKD. CDR3 protein: CAIRRTSGPVVEQFF. As DNA, the CDR3 is TGTGCCATCAGGAGGACTAGCGGGCCCGTTGTTGAGCAGTTCTTC.

This chain uses TRBV29-1 with TRBJ2-7, with a weak D call TRBD1 (6 bases). This CDR3 is 12 amino acids long. V was shortened by 6 bases and J by 1 base, with 10 bases between the two germline ends. Germline-derived CDR1 and CDR2 are SQVTM and ANQGSEA. The CDR3: CSVWDKSYEQYF. The CDR3 DNA is TGCAGCGTATGGGACAAGTCCTACGAGCAGTACTTC.

The V call is TRBV7-9, the J call TRBJ1-5; 8 nucleotides line up with TRBD1. This CDR3 has 13 residues. Germline V gives CDR1 SEHNR, CDR2 FQNEAQ (reference sequence). The J segment lost 7 bases and the V segment lost 6 bases, leaving 5 bases of the junction unmatched. The CDR3 nucleotides are TGTGCCAGCAGTGGGACAGGCGAGCAGCCCCAGCATTTT. It codes for CASSGTGEQPQHF.

The chain joins TRBV4-2 to TRBJ2-5, with TRBD2 matching over 9 bases. With 0 bases clipped from V and 2 bases from J, the junction kept 1 base outside the gene matches. CDR1 and CDR2 from the germline V gene are LGHNA and YNFKEQ. The CDR3 spans 15 residues. CDR3 coding DNA: TGTGCCAGCAGCCAAGAGGCGGGAGGGCAAGAGACCCAGTACTTC. It is translated as CASSQEAGGQETQYF.

The chain uses TRBV2 and TRBJ1-6, with a tentative D call TRBD1 (5 bases). Germline assignment: CDR1 SNHLY and CDR2 FYNNEI. The germline V and J ends were trimmed by 7 bases and 4 bases, with 8 bases remaining between them. This CDR3 has 13 residues. This CDR3 is CASTTEYNSPLHF. Here the CDR3 DNA reads TGTGCCAGCACGACAGAGTATAATTCACCCCTCCACTTT.

This clone occurred once. The chain couples TRBV5-1 to TRBJ2-1; D is possibly TRBD1 (6 bases). The germline V gene has CDR1 SGHRS and CDR2 YFSETQ. The CDR3 has 15 amino acids. With 4 bases removed from V and 2 bases from J, the gap between germline ends came to 13 bases. In DNA, the CDR3 is TGCGCCAGCAGCGGGGGACACAACACCTACAATGAGCAGTTCTTC. Translation: CASSGGHNTYNEQFF. The whole variable domain, filled in from reference TRBV5-1 and TRBJ2-1, reads KAGVTQTPRYLIKTRGQQVTLSCSPISGHRSVSWYQQTPGQGLQFLFEYFSETQRNKGNFPGRFSGRQFSNSRSEMNVSTLELGDSALYLCASSGGHNTYNEQFFGPGTRLTVL.

This rearrangement joins TRBV27 to TRBJ1-4, with D possibly TRBD1 on 5 matching bases. The CDR3 has 14 amino acids. In germline, CDR1 is MNHEY, CDR2 SMNVEV (reference sequence). Trimming removed 7 bases from V and 3 bases from J, with 12 bases in between. DNA for the CDR3: TGTGCCAGCAAATTCGGGGGTTCTAATGAAAAACTGTTTTTT. It translates to CASKFGGSNEKLFF.

For the CDR3, the DNA is TGCGCCAGCAGCTCCCGGGACAGGGGGGGCGAGCAGTACTTC. Amino acids: CASSSRDRGGEQYF. The gene calls are TRBV5-1 and TRBJ2-7; 11 bases are shared with TRBD1. J lost 6 bases, V lost 3 bases, and 5 bases had no gene match. Germline CDR1 SGHRS, CDR2 YFSETQ. The CDR3 is 14 residues long.

V is TRBV19 and J is TRBJ2-2; 7 nucleotides line up with TRBD2. The ends lost 3 bases at V and 3 bases at J; junction bases unmatched: 7. CDR1 and CDR2 from the germline V gene are LNHDA and SQIVND (reference sequence). The CDR3 consists of 16 residues. The CDR3 nucleotides are TGTGCCAGTAGTATGGGACTAACCACCTACACCGGGGAGCTGTTTTTT. It encodes CASSMGLTTYTGELFF.

V and J are TRBV7-9 and TRBJ2-1, with a tentative D call TRBD2 (5 bases). In germline, CDR1 is SEHNR, CDR2 FQNEAQ (reference sequence). Trimming took 5 bases from V and 7 from J, leaving 12 bases between them. The CDR3 extends over 13 amino acids. The chain's CDR3 is CASSLLTGNEQFF. The CDR3 DNA follows: TGTGCCAGCAGCCTATTAACGGGAAATGAGCAGTTCTTC.